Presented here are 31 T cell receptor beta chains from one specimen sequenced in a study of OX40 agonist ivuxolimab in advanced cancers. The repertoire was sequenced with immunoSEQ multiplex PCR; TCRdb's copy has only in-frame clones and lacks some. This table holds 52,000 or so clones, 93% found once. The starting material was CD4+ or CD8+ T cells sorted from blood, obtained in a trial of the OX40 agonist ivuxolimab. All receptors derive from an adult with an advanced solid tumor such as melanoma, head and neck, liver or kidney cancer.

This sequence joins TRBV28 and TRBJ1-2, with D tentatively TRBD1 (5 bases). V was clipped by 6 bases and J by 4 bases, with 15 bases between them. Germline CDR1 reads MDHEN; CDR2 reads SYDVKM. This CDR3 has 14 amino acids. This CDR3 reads CASRQTGDSYGYTF. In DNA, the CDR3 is TGTGCCAGCAGACAAACGGGGGACTCCTATGGCTACACCTTC.

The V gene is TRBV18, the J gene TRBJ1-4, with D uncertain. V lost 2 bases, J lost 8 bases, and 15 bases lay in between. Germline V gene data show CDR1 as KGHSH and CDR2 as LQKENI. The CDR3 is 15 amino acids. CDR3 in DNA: TGTGCCAGCTCACCAGATTTCGGGTTTCGAGAAAAACTGTTTTTT. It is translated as CASSPDFGFREKLFF. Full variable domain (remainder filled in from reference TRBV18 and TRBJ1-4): NAGVMQNPRHLVRRRGQEARLRCSPMKGHSHVYWYRQLPEEGLKFMVYLQKENIIDESGMPKERFSAEFPKEGPSILRIQQVVRGDSAAYFCASSPDFGFREKLFFGSGTQLSVL.

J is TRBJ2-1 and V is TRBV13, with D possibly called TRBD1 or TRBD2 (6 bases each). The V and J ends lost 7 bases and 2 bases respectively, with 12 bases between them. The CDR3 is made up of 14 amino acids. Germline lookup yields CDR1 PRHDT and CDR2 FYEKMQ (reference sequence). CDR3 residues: CASTGAGPYNEQFF. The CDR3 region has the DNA TGTGCCAGCACGGGGGCAGGGCCCTACAATGAGCAGTTCTTC.

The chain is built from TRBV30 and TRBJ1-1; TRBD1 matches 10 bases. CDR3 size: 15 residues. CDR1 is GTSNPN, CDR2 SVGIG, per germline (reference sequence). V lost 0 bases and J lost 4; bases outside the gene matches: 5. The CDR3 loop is CAWSVPRDRGTEAFF. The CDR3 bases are TGTGCCTGGAGTGTCCCAAGGGACAGGGGCACTGAAGCTTTCTTT.

The DNA of the CDR3 is TGTGCCAGCAGCTTAGGGAGGGGTCCGGACACTGAAGCTTTCTTT. Amino acids: CASSLGRGPDTEAFF. The chain is built from TRBV11-2 and TRBJ1-1, with D maybe TRBD1 (5 bases). With 1 base removed from V and 3 bases from J, the gap between germline ends came to 12 bases. CDR3 size: 15 residues. Germline values: CDR1 SGHAT, CDR2 FQNNGV.

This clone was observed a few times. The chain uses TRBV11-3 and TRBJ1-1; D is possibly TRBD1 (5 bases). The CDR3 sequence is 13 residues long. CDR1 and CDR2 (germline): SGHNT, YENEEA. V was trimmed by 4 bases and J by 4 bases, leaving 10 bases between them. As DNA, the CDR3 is TGTGCCAGCAGCTCGGGGCGGGGCACTGAAGCTTTCTTT. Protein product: CASSSGRGTEAFF.

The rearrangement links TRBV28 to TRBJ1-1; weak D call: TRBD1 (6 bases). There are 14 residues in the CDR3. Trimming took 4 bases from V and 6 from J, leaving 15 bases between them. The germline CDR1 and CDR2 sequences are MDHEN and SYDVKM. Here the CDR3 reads CASSSQGPGPEAFF. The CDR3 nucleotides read TGTGCCAGCAGTTCACAGGGCCCGGGGCCTGAAGCTTTCTTT.

The CDR3 spells CARADGGVGRMIAGFPTDTQYF. CDR3 DNA sequence: TGTGCCCGAGCGGATGGCGGGGTGGGTCGGATGATAGCGGGATTTCCCACAGATACGCAGTATTTT. The chain carries TRBV30 and TRBJ2-3; 8 bases map to TRBD2. CDR1 and CDR2 from the germline V gene are GTSNPN and SVGIG (reference sequence). The CDR3 covers 22 residues. J gave up 2 bases and V 8 bases, and 33 bases lay outside the gene matches.

CDR3 sequence: CASSRTSGRANEQFF. The CDR3 DNA follows: TGTGCCAGCTCTCGGACTAGCGGGAGAGCGAATGAGCAGTTCTTC. The rearrangement joins TRBV18 to TRBJ2-1, with 13 bases lining up with TRBD2. The V gene's germline CDR1 is KGHSH and CDR2 LQKENI. Germline trimming cut 6 bases from V and 7 bases from J; bases unmatched to any gene: 6. This CDR3 has 15 amino acids. Variable domain in full (rest from reference TRBV18 and TRBJ2-1): NAGVMQNPRHLVRRRGQEARLRCSPMKGHSHVYWYRQLPEEGLKFMVYLQKENIIDESGMPKERFSAEFPKEGPSILRIQQVVRGDSAAYFCASSRTSGRANEQFFGPGTRLTVL.

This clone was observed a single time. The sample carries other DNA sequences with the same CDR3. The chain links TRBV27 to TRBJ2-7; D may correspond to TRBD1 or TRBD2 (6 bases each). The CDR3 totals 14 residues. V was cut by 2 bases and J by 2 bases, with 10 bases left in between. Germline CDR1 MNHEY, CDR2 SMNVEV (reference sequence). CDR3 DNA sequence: TGTGCCAGCAGTTTACAGAGGGGGGCCTACGAGCAGTACTTC. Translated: CASSLQRGAYEQYF.

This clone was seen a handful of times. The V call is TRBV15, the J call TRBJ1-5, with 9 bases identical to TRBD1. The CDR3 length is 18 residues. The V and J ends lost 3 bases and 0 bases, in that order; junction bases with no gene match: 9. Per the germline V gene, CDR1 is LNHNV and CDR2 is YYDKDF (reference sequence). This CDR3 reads CATSSPTDRGDSNQPQHF. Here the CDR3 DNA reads TGTGCCACCAGCAGCCCCACCGACAGGGGGGATAGCAATCAGCCCCAGCATTTT.

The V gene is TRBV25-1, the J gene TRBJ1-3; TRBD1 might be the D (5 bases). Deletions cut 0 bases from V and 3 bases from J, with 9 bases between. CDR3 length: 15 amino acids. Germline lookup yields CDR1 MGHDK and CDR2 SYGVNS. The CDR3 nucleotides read TGTGCCAGCAGTGAATATCTAGGGGTTGGAAACACCATATATTTT. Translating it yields CASSEYLGVGNTIYF. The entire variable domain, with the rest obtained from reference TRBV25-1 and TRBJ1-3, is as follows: EADIYQTPRYLVIGTGKKITLECSQTMGHDKMYWYQQDPGMELHLIHYSYGVNSTEKGDLSSESTVSRIRTEHFPLTLESARPSHTSQYLCASSEYLGVGNTIYFGEGSWLTVV.

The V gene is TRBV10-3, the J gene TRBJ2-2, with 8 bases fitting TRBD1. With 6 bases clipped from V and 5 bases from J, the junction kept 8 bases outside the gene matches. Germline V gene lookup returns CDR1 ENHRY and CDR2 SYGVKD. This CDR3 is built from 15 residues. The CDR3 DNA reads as TGTGCCATCAGAGGACAGGGAGGTGGGACCGGGGAGCTGTTTTTT. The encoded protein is CAIRGQGGGTGELFF.

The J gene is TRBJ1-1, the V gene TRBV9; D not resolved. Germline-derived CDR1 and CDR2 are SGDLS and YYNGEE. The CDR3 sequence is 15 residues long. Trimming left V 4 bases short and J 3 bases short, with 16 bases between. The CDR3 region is CASSRGGLVDTEAFF. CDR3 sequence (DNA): TGTGCCAGCAGCCGGGGAGGTCTAGTCGACACTGAAGCTTTCTTT.

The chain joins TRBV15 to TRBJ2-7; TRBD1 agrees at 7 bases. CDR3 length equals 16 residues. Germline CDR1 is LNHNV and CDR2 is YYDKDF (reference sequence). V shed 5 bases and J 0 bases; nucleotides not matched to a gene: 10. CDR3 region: CATSYHTGTVSYEQYF. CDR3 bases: TGTGCCACCAGCTACCACACCGGGACAGTCTCCTACGAGCAGTACTTC.

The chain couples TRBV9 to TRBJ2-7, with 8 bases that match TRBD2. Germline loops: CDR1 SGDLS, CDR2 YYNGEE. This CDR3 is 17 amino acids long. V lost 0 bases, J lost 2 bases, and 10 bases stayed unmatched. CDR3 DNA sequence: TGTGCCAGCAGCGTAGGAGTTAGCGGGACTATCACCTACGAGCAGTACTTC. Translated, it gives CASSVGVSGTITYEQYF.

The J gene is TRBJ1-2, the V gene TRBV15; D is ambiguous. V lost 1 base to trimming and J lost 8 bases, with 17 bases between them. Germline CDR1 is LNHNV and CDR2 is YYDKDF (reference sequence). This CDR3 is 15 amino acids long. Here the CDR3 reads CATSRGQQLMEGYTF. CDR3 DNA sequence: TGTGCCACCAGCAGAGGTCAACAGCTGATGGAGGGCTACACCTTC.

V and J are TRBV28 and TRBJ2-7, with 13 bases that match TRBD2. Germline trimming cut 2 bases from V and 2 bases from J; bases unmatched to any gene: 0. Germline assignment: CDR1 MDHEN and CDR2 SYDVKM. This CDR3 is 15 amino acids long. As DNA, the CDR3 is TGTGCCAGCAGTTTAGGACTAGCGGGAGCCTACGAGCAGTACTTC. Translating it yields CASSLGLAGAYEQYF.

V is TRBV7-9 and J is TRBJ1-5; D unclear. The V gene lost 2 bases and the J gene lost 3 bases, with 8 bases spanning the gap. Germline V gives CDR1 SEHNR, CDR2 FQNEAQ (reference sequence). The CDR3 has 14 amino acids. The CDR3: CASSLNRDNQPQHF. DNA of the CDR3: TGTGCCAGCAGCTTAAACAGAGACAATCAGCCCCAGCATTTT.

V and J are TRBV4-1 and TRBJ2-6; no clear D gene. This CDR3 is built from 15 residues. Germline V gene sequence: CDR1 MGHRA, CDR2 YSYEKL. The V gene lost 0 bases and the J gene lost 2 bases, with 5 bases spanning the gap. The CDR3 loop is CASSQEGAGANVLTF. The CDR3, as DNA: TGCGCCAGCAGCCAAGAGGGCGCTGGGGCCAACGTCCTGACTTTC.

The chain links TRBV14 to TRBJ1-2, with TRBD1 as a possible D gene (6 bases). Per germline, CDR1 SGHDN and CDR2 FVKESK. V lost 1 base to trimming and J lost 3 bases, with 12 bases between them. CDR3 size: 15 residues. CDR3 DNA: TGTGCCAGCAGCCAAGGCGGGACACCGTACTATGGCTACACCTTC. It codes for CASSQGGTPYYGYTF.

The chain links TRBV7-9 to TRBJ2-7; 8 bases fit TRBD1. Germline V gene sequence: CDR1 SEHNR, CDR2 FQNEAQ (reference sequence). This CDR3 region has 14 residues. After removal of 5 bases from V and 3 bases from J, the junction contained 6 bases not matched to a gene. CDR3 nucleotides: TGTGCCAGCAGCGCTAGACAGGGGAACTACGAGCAGTACTTC. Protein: CASSARQGNYEQYF.

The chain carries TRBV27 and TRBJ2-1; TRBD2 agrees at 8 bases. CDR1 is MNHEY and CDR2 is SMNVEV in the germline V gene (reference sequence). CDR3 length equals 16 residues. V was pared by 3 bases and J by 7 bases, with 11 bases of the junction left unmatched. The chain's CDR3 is CASSLVAGSGQNEQFF. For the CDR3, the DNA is TGTGCCAGCAGTTTGGTAGCGGGATCCGGCCAAAATGAGCAGTTCTTC.

The CDR3 loop is CASSLSPLLAGRRADTQYF. The CDR3 DNA follows: TGTGCCAGCAGCCTATCCCCCCTACTAGCGGGAAGAAGGGCAGATACGCAGTATTTT. The chain carries TRBV9 and TRBJ2-3; 10 bases align to TRBD2. The CDR3 runs 19 residues. Per the germline V gene, CDR1 is SGDLS and CDR2 is YYNGEE. Trimming took 4 bases from V and 4 from J; bases not matched to a gene: 18. Combining the CDR3 with reference TRBV9 and TRBJ2-3 gives the whole variable domain DSGVTQTPKHLITATGQRVTLRCSPRSGDLSVYWYQQSLDQGLQFLIQYYNGEERAKGNILERFSAQQFPDLHSELNLSSLELGDSALYFCASSLSPLLAGRRADTQYFGPGTRLTVL.

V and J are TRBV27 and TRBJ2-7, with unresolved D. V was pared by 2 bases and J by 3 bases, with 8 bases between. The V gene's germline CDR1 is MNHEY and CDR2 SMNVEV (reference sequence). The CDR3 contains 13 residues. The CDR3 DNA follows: TGTGCCAGCAGTTTAAACAGCCTCTACGAGCAGTACTTC. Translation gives CASSLNSLYEQYF.

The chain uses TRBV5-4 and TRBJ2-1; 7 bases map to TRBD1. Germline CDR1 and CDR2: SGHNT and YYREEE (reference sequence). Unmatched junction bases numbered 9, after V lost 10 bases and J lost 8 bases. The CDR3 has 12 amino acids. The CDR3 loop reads CAANRGGDEQFF. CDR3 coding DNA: TGTGCCGCAAATAGAGGGGGCGATGAGCAGTTCTTC. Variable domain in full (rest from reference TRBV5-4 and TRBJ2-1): ETGVTQSPTHLIKTRGQQVTLRCSSQSGHNTVSWYQQALGQGPQFIFQYYREEENGRGNFPPRFSGLQFPNYSSELNVNALELDDSALYLCAANRGGDEQFFGPGTRLTVL.

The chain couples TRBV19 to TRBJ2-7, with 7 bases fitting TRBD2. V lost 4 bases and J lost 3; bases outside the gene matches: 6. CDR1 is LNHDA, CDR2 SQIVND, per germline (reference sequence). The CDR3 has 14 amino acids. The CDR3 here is CASSKAGEFYEQYF. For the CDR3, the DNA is TGTGCCAGTAGTAAGGCGGGGGAGTTCTACGAGCAGTACTTC.

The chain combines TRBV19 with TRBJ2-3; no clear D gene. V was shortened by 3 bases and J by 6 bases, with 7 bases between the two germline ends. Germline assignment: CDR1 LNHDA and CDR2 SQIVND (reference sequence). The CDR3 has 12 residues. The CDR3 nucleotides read TGTGCCAGTAGTATTCGACTGGATACGCAGTATTTT. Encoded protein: CASSIRLDTQYF. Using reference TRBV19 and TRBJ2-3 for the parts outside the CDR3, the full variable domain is DGGITQSPKYLFRKEGQNVTLSCEQNLNHDAMYWYRQDPGQGLRLIYYSQIVNDFQKGDIAEGYSVSREKKESFPLTVTSAQKNPTAFYLCASSIRLDTQYFGPGTRLTVL.

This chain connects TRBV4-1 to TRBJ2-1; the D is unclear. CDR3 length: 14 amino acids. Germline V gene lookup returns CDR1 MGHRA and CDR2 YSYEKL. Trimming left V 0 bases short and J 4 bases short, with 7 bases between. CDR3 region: CASSQDQLYNEQFF. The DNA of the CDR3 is TGCGCCAGCAGCCAAGATCAACTGTACAATGAGCAGTTCTTC.

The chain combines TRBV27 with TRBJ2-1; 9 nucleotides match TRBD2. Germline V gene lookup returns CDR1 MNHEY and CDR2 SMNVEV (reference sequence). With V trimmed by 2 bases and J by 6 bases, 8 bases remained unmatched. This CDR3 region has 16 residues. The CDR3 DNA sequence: TGTGCCAGCAGTTTAGGTCCTAGCGGGACCTTCAATGAGCAGTTCTTC. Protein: CASSLGPSGTFNEQFF.

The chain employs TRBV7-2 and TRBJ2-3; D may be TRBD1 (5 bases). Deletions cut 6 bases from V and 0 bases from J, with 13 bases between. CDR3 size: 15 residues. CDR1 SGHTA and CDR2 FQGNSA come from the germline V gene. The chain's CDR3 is CASSRQSASTDTQYF. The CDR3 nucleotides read TGTGCCAGCAGTAGACAGTCAGCTAGCACAGATACGCAGTATTTT.